The 22 T cell receptor beta chains below come from one sample, sequenced in a study of cytomegalovirus exposure and HLA in healthy donors. PCR amplification relied on 60 Vbeta primers (plus 13 Jbeta primers). Measured with immunoSEQ multiplex PCR; TCRdb has only the in-frame clones, and not every one. The sample lists 95,000 to 150,000 clones; around three fifths were seen once. Sequenced input: PBMCs. The receptors were sampled from a woman between 40 and 50 years old in good health and CMV-seropositive.

The chain uses TRBV10-1 and TRBJ2-7; tentatively, D is TRBD2 (6 bases). This CDR3 has 18 residues. Germline lookup yields CDR1 WNHNN and CDR2 SYGVQD (reference sequence). Trimming took off 2 bases at V and 0 bases at J, with 20 bases between the two ends. The chain's CDR3 is CASSEGRWGLMSSYEQYF. The CDR3 DNA sequence: TGCGCCAGCAGTGAGGGTAGGTGGGGACTCATGAGCTCCTACGAGCAGTACTTC.

The chain joins TRBV19 to TRBJ1-1; D gene uncertain. Germline V gene lookup returns CDR1 LNHDA and CDR2 SQIVND (reference sequence). This CDR3 is built from 12 residues. The ends were cut back, 6 bases at V and 4 bases at J, with 9 bases in the middle. CDR3 sequence: CASREGGTEAFF. The CDR3 nucleotides are TGTGCCAGTAGGGAGGGAGGCACTGAAGCTTTCTTT.

The table lists this clone with a few counts. This sequence joins TRBV5-4 and TRBJ2-1; 8 positions match TRBD2. J was trimmed by 14 bases and V by 0 bases; bases with no gene match: 10. The CDR3 extends over 14 amino acids. The germline V gene has CDR1 SGHNT and CDR2 YYREEE (reference sequence). CDR3 sequence reads: CASSLGREERAEFF. In DNA form, the CDR3 reads TGTGCCAGCAGCTTGGGGCGGGAGGAGCGAGCAGAGTTCTTC. The whole variable domain, remainder taken from reference TRBV5-4 and TRBJ2-1, is ETGVTQSPTHLIKTRGQQVTLRCSSQSGHNTVSWYQQALGQGPQFIFQYYREEENGRGNFPPRFSGLQFPNYSSELNVNALELDDSALYLCASSLGREERAEFFGPGTRLTVL.

This chain links TRBV6-5 with TRBJ2-1; 9 bases line up with TRBD1. Germline CDR1 MNHEY, CDR2 SVGAGI. With 2 bases clipped from V and 8 bases from J, the junction kept 7 bases outside the gene matches. The CDR3 loop spans 15 amino acids. The CDR3 protein is CASSYRDRGSDEQFF. CDR3 bases: TGTGCCAGCAGTTACCGCGACAGGGGGAGCGATGAGCAGTTCTTC.

This CDR3 reads CASSKENEAFF. The CDR3 DNA reads TGCGCCAGCAGTAAGGAGAATGAAGCTTTCTTT. The chain uses TRBV5-1 and TRBJ1-1; no reliable D call. Germline lookup yields CDR1 SGHRS and CDR2 YFSETQ. The CDR3 spans 11 residues. V lost 5 bases and J lost 7, with 9 bases in between.

This clone came up a few times. The genes are TRBV6-4 and TRBJ2-3, with 8 nucleotides matching TRBD2. V was clipped by 4 bases and J by 3 bases; unmatched bases: 0. The germline V gene encodes CDR1 MRHNA and CDR2 SNTAGT. The CDR3 consists of 13 residues. The CDR3 spells CASSASGTDTQYF. As DNA, the CDR3 is TGTGCCAGCAGTGCTAGCGGGACAGATACGCAGTATTTT.

The chain is built from TRBV15 and TRBJ1-4; 8 bases are a match to TRBD1. CDR1 is LNHNV and CDR2 is YYDKDF in the germline V gene (reference sequence). V was pared by 0 bases and J by 8 bases, with 2 bases of the junction left unmatched. The CDR3 has 14 residues. The CDR3 nucleotides read TGTGCCACCAGCAGAGACAGGGGGCAGGAAAAACTGTTTTTT. Translating gives CATSRDRGQEKLFF. The entire variable domain, with the rest obtained from reference TRBV15 and TRBJ1-4, is as follows: DAMVIQNPRYQVTQFGKPVTLSCSQTLNHNVMYWYQQKSSQAPKLLFHYYDKDFNNEADTPDNFQSRRPNTSFCFLDIRSPGLGDTAMYLCATSRDRGQEKLFFGSGTQLSVL.

The V call is TRBV27, the J call TRBJ2-5, with D maybe TRBD2 (5 bases). The J call is uncertain, as TRBJ2-7 better fits the DNA end. The CDR3 is 14 residues long. Germline assignment: CDR1 MNHEY and CDR2 SMNVEV (reference sequence). The CDR3 DNA follows: TGTGCCAGCAGTTTCGGGGAAGGGTTCAACGAGCAGTACTTC. It is translated as CASSFGEGFNEQYF.

This clone was counted only a few times. The J gene is TRBJ1-6, the V gene TRBV18; 9 bases are a match to TRBD1. Germline V gene sequence: CDR1 KGHSH, CDR2 LQKENI. This CDR3 spans 17 amino acids. V dropped 2 bases and J dropped 6; count of bases not matched to a gene: 8. CDR3 sequence (DNA): TGTGCCAGCTCACCAACACCTAGGGGACAGGGTAATTCACCCCTCCACTTT. As protein: CASSPTPRGQGNSPLHF.

V and J are TRBV19 and TRBJ2-3; 8 bases agree with TRBD1. CDR3 length equals 14 residues. CDR1 is LNHDA, CDR2 SQIVND, per germline (reference sequence). V gave up 2 bases and J gave up 4 bases; unmatched junction bases: 2. CDR3: CASSIQGASDTQYF. CDR3 sequence (DNA): TGTGCCAGTAGTATACAGGGGGCTTCAGATACGCAGTATTTT.

The rearrangement uses TRBV10-3 and TRBJ2-7; TRBD2 agrees at 8 bases. With 6 bases clipped from V and 0 bases from J, the junction kept 10 bases outside the gene matches. Germline CDR1 and CDR2: ENHRY and SYGVKD. The CDR3 runs 16 residues. The CDR3 region is CAISKSLAGSSYEQYF. In DNA, the CDR3 is TGTGCCATCAGCAAATCCTTAGCGGGGAGCTCCTACGAGCAGTACTTC.

The J gene is TRBJ1-2, the V gene TRBV19; D call uncertain. Germline V gives CDR1 LNHDA, CDR2 SQIVND (reference sequence). The CDR3 length is 13 residues. V was shortened by 0 bases and J by 4 bases, with 6 bases between the two germline ends. The chain's CDR3 is CASSIDLSYGYTF. For the CDR3, the DNA is TGTGCCAGTAGTATAGATCTAAGCTATGGCTACACCTTC.

This clone was counted only a few times. The rearrangement joins TRBV5-1 to TRBJ2-2; D is possibly TRBD1 (5 bases). CDR1 is SGHRS and CDR2 is YFSETQ in the germline V gene. V was cut by 4 bases and J by 1 base, with 8 bases left in between. The CDR3 contains 14 residues. The CDR3 region has the DNA TGCGCCAGCAGCACTGGACAGAACACCGGGGAGCTGTTTTTT. Translation: CASSTGQNTGELFF.

The V call is TRBV14, the J call TRBJ1-1, with 10 bases lining up with TRBD1. Germline-derived CDR1 and CDR2 are SGHDN and FVKESK. After removal of 4 bases from V and 9 bases from J, the junction contained 8 bases not matched to a gene. The CDR3 is 14 amino acids. This CDR3 reads CASSPLRDRGQAFF. CDR3 nucleotide sequence: TGTGCCAGCAGCCCCCTCCGGGACAGGGGACAAGCTTTCTTT.

The chain links TRBV9 to TRBJ1-2; D might be TRBD1 (5 bases). Germline values: CDR1 SGDLS, CDR2 YYNGEE. The V and J ends lost 4 bases and 5 bases respectively, with 18 bases between them. This CDR3 has 15 amino acids. CDR3 DNA: TGTGCCAGCAGCCCCTCGGGAGCTGGGGGGTATGGCTACACCTTC. Translation gives CASSPSGAGGYGYTF.

The chain is built from TRBV30 and TRBJ2-7; D is perhaps TRBD2 (7 bases). This CDR3 contains 14 residues. Trimming stripped 4 bases from V and 2 bases from J, with 15 bases between. Per germline, CDR1 GTSNPN and CDR2 SVGIG (reference sequence). The CDR3 spells CAWKRGGQTYEQYF. The CDR3 nucleotides read TGTGCCTGGAAAAGGGGGGGGCAAACCTACGAGCAGTACTTC.

This chain joins TRBV6-1 and TRBJ2-3, with a weak D call TRBD2 (5 bases). Trimming took off 2 bases at V and 0 bases at J, with 6 bases between the two ends. CDR3 length: 14 residues. Germline assignment: CDR1 MNHNS and CDR2 SASEGT. In nucleotides, the CDR3 is TGTGCCAGCAGTGAACGGGGTAGCACAGATACGCAGTATTTT. It codes for CASSERGSTDTQYF.

This clone appeared a single time. The chain links TRBV7-6 to TRBJ2-7; TRBD1 matches 11 bases. Germline CDR1 SGHVS, CDR2 FNYEAQ. This CDR3 comprises 18 residues. J was trimmed by 4 bases and V by 4 bases; bases with no gene match: 15. Here the CDR3 reads CASSSPYRSGTGGYEQYF. The DNA of the CDR3 is TGTGCCAGCAGCTCCCCATATAGGTCCGGGACAGGGGGATACGAGCAGTACTTC.

The chain carries TRBV19 and TRBJ2-1; 8 bases are a match to TRBD2. The junction had 5 bases not matched to a gene; V was cut back by 9 bases and J by 1 base. The CDR3 covers 14 residues. Per the germline V gene, CDR1 is LNHDA and CDR2 is SQIVND (reference sequence). The CDR3 DNA is TGTGCCAGGGAGCGGGAGCTATCCTACAATGAGCAGTTCTTC. As protein: CARERELSYNEQFF.

Ten or more counts support this clone. The V and J genes are TRBV30 and TRBJ1-1; 7 nucleotides line up with TRBD1. Per the germline V gene, CDR1 is GTSNPN and CDR2 is SVGIG (reference sequence). The CDR3 spans 13 residues. With 2 bases clipped from V and 3 bases from J, the junction kept 3 bases outside the gene matches. This chain's CDR3 is CAWSSGGYTEAFF. The CDR3, as DNA: TGTGCCTGGAGTTCAGGGGGGTACACTGAAGCTTTCTTT.

The V and J genes are TRBV7-8 and TRBJ1-2, with D perhaps matching TRBD1 (6 bases). The ends were cut back, 4 bases at V and 5 bases at J, with 11 bases in the middle. This CDR3 is 13 amino acids long. The V gene's germline CDR1 is SGHVS and CDR2 FQNEAQ. As DNA, the CDR3 is TGTGCCAGCAGCTCCCGGACAGCATATGGCTACACCTTC. It translates to CASSSRTAYGYTF.

This clone was seen more than once but under ten times. The chain carries TRBV7-2 and TRBJ2-5; D remains ambiguous. V was trimmed by 2 bases and J by 1 base, leaving 5 bases between them. Germline V CDR1 and CDR2: SGHTA, FQGNSA. This CDR3 has 13 residues. CDR3 loop: CASSLNSQETQYF. CDR3 bases: TGTGCCAGCAGCTTAAACAGCCAAGAGACCCAGTACTTC.